This record concerns one T cell receptor (beta chain) sequence. The conserved closing phenylalanine or tryptophan is absent in this CDR3, likely reflecting a read error. No DNA is shown, since the ends of the CDR3 on it are uncertain; the CDR3 is the one TCRdb lists. The CDR3 totals 10 residues, both ends included. Per the germline V gene, CDR1 is LGHNT and CDR2 is FRNRAP. The data were obtained in a study of T cell changes during pregnancy in multiple sclerosis. Sequenced by immunoSEQ multiplex PCR; TCRdb stores in-frame clones only, minus some. The data hold about 40,000 clones, with approximately 94% observed a single time.

V and J are TRBV12-5 and TRBJ2-4; TRBD1, as called in the table, went unchecked against the DNA. The clonotype comes from a female donor with multiple sclerosis, enrolled in a pregnancy study. Sequences were derived from peripheral blood, sampled in the third trimester of pregnancy. The CDR3 sequence: CASGLVYRET.